Following are 25 T cell receptor beta chains from one sample sequenced in a study of blood T cell repertoires in COVID-19. The method was immunoSEQ multiplex PCR; TCRdb's version includes in-frame clones alone and lacks a portion of them. The sample has around 150,000 clones; roughly 79% are singletons. The sample comprised PBMCs or T cells enriched from blood (not recorded which). The receptor set was obtained from a woman in her 50s who had recovered from COVID-19.

This sequence joins TRBV12-5 and TRBJ2-5; 13 bases map to TRBD2. CDR1 is LGHNT and CDR2 is FRNRAP in the germline V gene. The CDR3 covers 15 residues. Trimming cost V 5 bases and J 5 bases; bases outside gene matches: 5. CDR3 protein: CASGPGTSGTETQYF. The DNA of the CDR3 is TGTGCTAGTGGTCCCGGGACTAGCGGGACGGAGACCCAGTACTTC.

The chain links TRBV27 to TRBJ2-3, with TRBD1 matching 9 bases. V dropped 4 bases and J dropped 2; count of bases not matched to a gene: 13. Per the germline V gene, CDR1 is MNHEY and CDR2 is SMNVEV (reference sequence). The CDR3 runs 18 residues. Here the CDR3 reads CASSSGKLRDRATDTQYF. Written as DNA, the CDR3 is TGTGCCAGCAGTTCCGGAAAACTCCGGGACAGGGCCACAGATACGCAGTATTTT.

The chain combines TRBV5-8 with TRBJ1-6; 8 bases align to TRBD1. Germline CDR1 is SGHTS and CDR2 is YDEGEE. The CDR3 covers 17 residues. The trim removed 7 bases at V and 1 base at J, leaving 10 bases unmatched. CDR3 protein: CASEDRALLSYNSPLHF. The CDR3, as DNA: TGTGCCAGCGAGGACAGGGCGTTACTATCCTATAATTCACCCCTCCACTTT.

The V call is TRBV29-1, the J call TRBJ2-7, with 9 bases lining up with TRBD1. This CDR3 has 21 residues. Looked up from germline, CDR1 is SQVTM and CDR2 is ANQGSEA. V was pared by 5 bases and J by 5 bases, with 31 bases of the junction left unmatched. In DNA form, the CDR3 reads TGCAGCGTTTCAGCTACGCGGTACAGCTTTTCGCCGGACAGGGGATCCGACGAGCAGTACTTC. Translated, it gives CSVSATRYSFSPDRGSDEQYF.

This sequence joins TRBV28 and TRBJ2-7; D uncertain. The CDR3 is 11 amino acids. V lost 4 bases and J lost 2, with 3 bases in between. Looked up from germline, CDR1 is MDHEN and CDR2 is SYDVKM. In DNA, the CDR3 is TGTGCCAGCAGTTCCGCCTACGAGCAGTACTTC. Translating it yields CASSSAYEQYF.

This chain connects TRBV23-1 to TRBJ1-2; D may be TRBD1 (6 bases). TRBV23-1 is an open reading frame whose function is uncertain. This CDR3 has 14 residues. Trimming removed 4 bases at V and 2 bases at J, with 11 bases between. DNA for the CDR3: TGCGCCAGCAGTCCCCCACAGGGAAACTATGGCTACACCTTC. It encodes CASSPPQGNYGYTF.

A few counts support this clone. V usage is TRBV29-1 and J usage is TRBJ2-1, with 8 bases identical to TRBD1. Trimming at V came to 7 bases and at J to 6 bases, leaving 14 bases not matched to a gene. Germline CDR1 is SQVTM and CDR2 is ANQGSEA. The CDR3 sequence is 15 residues long. In DNA, the CDR3 is TGCAGCGGGCAACTACCCGGGACAGGCCCCAATGAGCAGTTCTTC. Translated: CSGQLPGTGPNEQFF.

The chain has TRBV5-6 and TRBJ2-1; perhaps TRBD2 as D (5 bases). Per the germline V gene, CDR1 is SGHDT and CDR2 is YYEEEE. V was pared by 3 bases and J by 1 base, with 11 bases between. The CDR3 length is 15 residues. CDR3 amino acids: CASSSLRDSYNEQFF. CDR3 sequence (DNA): TGTGCCAGCAGCTCCCTACGGGATTCCTACAATGAGCAGTTCTTC. Based on the CDR3 plus reference TRBV5-6 and TRBJ2-1, the full variable domain is DAGVTQSPTHLIKTRGQQVTLRCSPKSGHDTVSWYQQALGQGPQFIFQYYEEEERQRGNFPDRFSGHQFPNYSSELNVNALLLGDSALYLCASSSLRDSYNEQFFGPGTRLTVL.

This sequence joins TRBV5-6 and TRBJ1-5, with 8 nucleotides matching TRBD1. This CDR3 is built from 13 residues. V shed 4 bases and J 7 bases; nucleotides not matched to a gene: 4. CDR1 and CDR2 (germline): SGHDT, YYEEEE. CDR3 coding DNA: TGTGCCAGCAGCCGAGGACAGGGACAGCCCCAGCATTTT. The encoded protein is CASSRGQGQPQHF.

The J gene is TRBJ1-5, the V gene TRBV28, with D tentatively TRBD1 (5 bases). Trimming removed 7 bases from V and 6 bases from J, with 22 bases in between. The CDR3 has 16 amino acids. Germline CDR1 is MDHEN and CDR2 is SYDVKM. The CDR3 sequence is CASKLGLAGRAQPQHF. The CDR3 DNA follows: TGTGCCAGCAAGTTGGGCCTGGCGGGGCGCGCTCAGCCCCAGCATTTT.

The V gene is TRBV7-8, the J gene TRBJ1-2; 7 nucleotides agree with TRBD1. The CDR3 loop spans 15 amino acids. V shed 4 bases, J shed 11 bases, and the junction held 16 bases outside the gene matches. CDR1 and CDR2 from the germline V gene are SGHVS and FQNEAQ. The CDR3 sequence: CASSSPRDRRNGYTF. CDR3 nucleotides: TGTGCCAGCAGCTCTCCGAGGGACAGACGAAACGGTTACACCTTC.

The CDR3 region is CASSIRDRVKTQYF. The CDR3 region has the DNA TGTGCCAGCAGCATTAGGGACAGGGTGAAGACCCAGTACTTC. This chain links TRBV6-2 or TRBV6-3 with TRBJ2-5, with TRBD1 matching over 9 bases. The CDR3 consists of 14 residues. The V gene end was trimmed by 6 bases and the J gene end by 6 bases; junction bases not matched to a gene: 8. Germline-derived CDR1 and CDR2 are MNHEY and SVGEGT.

The rearrangement uses TRBV7-7 and TRBJ2-1; 7 bases map to TRBD1. The CDR3 contains 15 residues. V dropped 2 bases and J dropped 4; count of bases not matched to a gene: 5. Germline values: CDR1 SSHAT, CDR2 FNYEAQ (reference sequence). The CDR3 DNA reads as TGTGCCAGCAGCTTATCCGGGACAGTATACAATGAGCAGTTCTTC. Amino acids: CASSLSGTVYNEQFF.

Ten or more counts support this clone. V usage is TRBV28 and J usage is TRBJ1-2, with a possible D match to TRBD1 (5 bases). This CDR3 comprises 12 residues. Germline assignment: CDR1 MDHEN and CDR2 SYDVKM. The V gene lost 7 bases and the J gene lost 8 bases, with 14 bases spanning the gap. CDR3 nucleotide sequence: TGTGCCAGCACCATGGGGGGAGGCGGCTACACCTTC. It specifies CASTMGGGGYTF.

The V gene is TRBV7-8, the J gene TRBJ2-7, with a tentative D call TRBD1 (5 bases). The CDR3 is 13 residues long. Between the trimmed V and J ends, which lost 5 bases and 3 bases, there was a span of 11 bases. Germline assignment: CDR1 SGHVS and CDR2 FQNEAQ. CDR3 loop: CASSRDRNYEQYF. The DNA of the CDR3 is TGTGCCAGCAGCCGTGACAGAAACTACGAGCAGTACTTC. The entire variable domain, with the rest obtained from reference TRBV7-8 and TRBJ2-7, is as follows: GAGVSQSPRYKVAKRGQDVALRCDPISGHVSLFWYQQALGQGPEFLTYFQNEAQLDKSGLPSDRFFAERPEGSVSTLKIQRTQQEDSAVYLCASSRDRNYEQYFGPGTRLTVT.

V is TRBV7-3 and J is TRBJ2-3, with TRBD2 matching over 11 bases. The CDR3 loop spans 19 amino acids. Germline CDR1 and CDR2: SGHTA and FQGTGA. Trimming removed 5 bases from V and 0 bases from J; junction bases left unmatched: 13. CDR3 protein: CASSPGLAGGTTSTDTQYF. CDR3 sequence (DNA): TGTGCCAGCAGCCCGGGGCTAGCGGGAGGTACCACTAGCACAGATACGCAGTATTTT.

This chain uses TRBV5-4 with TRBJ2-1; TRBD2 matches 10 bases. Germline CDR1 and CDR2: SGHNT and YYREEE (reference sequence). The trim removed 4 bases at V and 9 bases at J, leaving 13 bases unmatched. CDR3 length equals 16 residues. The CDR3 DNA reads TGTGCCAGCAGCATGAAAGCGGGAGGGCGTTTTGGTGAGCAGTTCTTC. Translating it yields CASSMKAGGRFGEQFF.

J is TRBJ1-1 and V is TRBV30; no definite D call. Trimming removed 2 bases at V and 1 base at J, with 5 bases between. The CDR3 extends over 12 amino acids. Germline V CDR1 and CDR2: GTSNPN, SVGIG (reference sequence). CDR3 in DNA: TGTGCCTGGAGTTACTCGAACACTGAAGCTTTCTTT. Its protein is CAWSYSNTEAFF.

This sequence joins TRBV5-1 and TRBJ2-3, with TRBD2 identical over 13 bases. The CDR3 extends over 19 amino acids. With V trimmed by 4 bases and J by 4 bases, 15 bases remained unmatched. Germline V gene sequence: CDR1 SGHRS, CDR2 YFSETQ. The CDR3, as DNA: TGCGCCAGCAGCCCATCGGGACTAGCGGGAAGCTTGATGGCAGATACGCAGTATTTT. It is translated as CASSPSGLAGSLMADTQYF.

This clone was detected only once. The chain recombines TRBV5-1 with TRBJ1-1, with 8 bases identical to TRBD1. This CDR3 region has 14 residues. The V gene's germline CDR1 is SGHRS and CDR2 YFSETQ. V lost 5 bases and J lost 1; bases outside the gene matches: 4. The CDR3 reads CASSFGQGNTEAFF. For the CDR3, the DNA is TGCGCCAGCAGTTTCGGACAGGGGAACACTGAAGCTTTCTTT.

CDR3 protein: CATSSPRGMNTEAFF. CDR3 DNA: TGTGCCACCAGCAGCCCCCGGGGGATGAACACTGAAGCTTTCTTT. V is TRBV15 and J is TRBJ1-1; tentatively, D is TRBD1 (5 bases). This CDR3 contains 15 residues. Trimming removed 3 bases at V and 0 bases at J, with 11 bases between. From germline, CDR1 is LNHNV and CDR2 YYDKDF (reference sequence).

This sequence joins TRBV6-5 and TRBJ1-2, with 7 bases matching TRBD1. The CDR3 spans 13 residues. Germline CDR1 reads MNHEY; CDR2 reads SVGAGI. V was clipped by 6 bases and J by 3 bases; unmatched bases: 4. The chain's CDR3 is CASRGGTDYGYTF. In DNA form, the CDR3 reads TGTGCCAGCAGAGGCGGGACAGACTATGGCTACACCTTC.

The chain has TRBV29-1 and TRBJ2-7; 9 positions match TRBD1. Germline CDR1 is SQVTM and CDR2 is ANQGSEA. Germline trimming cut 4 bases from V and 2 bases from J; bases unmatched to any gene: 3. The CDR3 covers 13 residues. The CDR3 nucleotides read TGCAGCGTTGCGGACAGGGGCCCCTACGAGCAGTACTTC. Encoded protein: CSVADRGPYEQYF.

This chain links TRBV6-1 with TRBJ1-4; 8 bases line up with TRBD1. V shed 4 bases, J shed 0 bases, and the junction held 4 bases outside the gene matches. Germline CDR1 is MNHNS and CDR2 is SASEGT. This CDR3 is 16 amino acids long. CDR3 sequence (DNA): TGTGCCAGCAGTGCGACAGGGGCTGCAACTAATGAAAAACTGTTTTTT. This gives the protein CASSATGAATNEKLFF.

The chain joins TRBV6-2 or TRBV6-3 to TRBJ2-3; TRBD2 is a possible D gene (5 bases). The germline V and J ends were trimmed by 4 bases and 2 bases, with 25 bases remaining between them. CDR1 is MNHEY, CDR2 SVGEGT, per germline. This CDR3 region has 19 residues. The CDR3 loop reads CASSSPDWSGKKVTDTQYF. In DNA, the CDR3 is TGTGCCAGCAGTTCCCCCGATTGGTCGGGAAAAAAGGTCACAGATACGCAGTATTTT.